This T cell receptor beta chain was obtained from a study of blood T cells in healthy people across ages. Study outcomes and limitations: Since the PBMCs were unsorted, naive and antigen-experienced cells could not be conclusively compared.

Through a sample-barcoded 5' primer and a J-beta primer mix, a second PCR was run for 7 to 11 cycles. All samples yielded 3 million or more CDR3-containing paired-end reads. MiXCR, run by TCRdb on the 5' RACE reads, gives a single entry per CDR3 protein. The sample yields about 500,000 distinct CDR3 sequences, 20% to 30% seen once. This CDR3 spans 17 amino acids. Germline lookup yields CDR1 LGHNA and CDR2 YSLEER. Trimming left V 0 bases short and J 3 bases short, with 15 bases between. This clonotype was recorded a few times. Its specificity is not known. These data were also reused for a study on T cells of mothers and their children. In that study: The sample comes from fewer than 10 healthy Caucasian donors: mothers and children. The second PCR's M1S primer added sample barcodes and 2-4 random nucleotides.

This chain joins TRBV4-3 and TRBJ1-5; no clear D. Sequences were obtained from blood. The source of this sequence is a boy between 10 and 17 years old in good health. CDR3 in amino acids: CASSQDDGEYNNQPQHF. DNA of the CDR3: TGCGCCAGCAGCCAAGATGATGGGGAATATAACAATCAGCCCCAGCATTTT.